The 28 T cell receptor beta chains presented below share a single source sample, sequenced in a study of blood T cell repertoires in COVID-19. Repertoires were generated with immunoSEQ multiplex PCR, while TCRdb's copy carries only in-frame clones and drops some. The sample contains approximately 230,000 clones, around 82% of which appear only once. Sequencing input: peripheral blood. The receptors here all came from a woman aged 80 or older with active or convalescent COVID-19.

The genes are TRBV28 and TRBJ2-6; D not certain. In germline, CDR1 is MDHEN, CDR2 SYDVKM. Trimming took off 2 bases at V and 2 bases at J, with 4 bases between the two ends. The CDR3 length is 14 residues. The CDR3 sequence: CASSLTAGANVLTF. The CDR3 coding sequence is TGTGCCAGCAGTTTAACGGCTGGGGCCAACGTCCTGACTTTC. The full variable domain, in which reference TRBV28 and TRBJ2-6 provide the parts outside the CDR3, is DVKVTQSSRYLVKRTGEKVFLECVQDMDHENMFWYRQDPGLGLRLIYFSYDVKMKEKGDIPEGYSVSREKKERFSLILESASTNQTSMYLCASSLTAGANVLTFGAGSRLTVL.

This clone was found a few times. This chain links TRBV5-4 with TRBJ1-6; TRBD1 matches 12 bases. The trim removed 4 bases at V and 7 bases at J, leaving 6 bases unmatched. There are 16 residues in the CDR3. Germline loops: CDR1 SGHNT, CDR2 YYREEE (reference sequence). CDR3: CASSAGQGALNSPLHF. The CDR3, as DNA: TGTGCCAGCAGCGCGGGACAGGGGGCGTTAAATTCACCCCTCCACTTT.

This chain uses TRBV28 with TRBJ1-5; 8 positions agree with TRBD1. The V and J ends lost 6 bases and 8 bases, in that order; junction bases with no gene match: 18. This CDR3 region has 17 residues. Germline V CDR1 and CDR2: MDHEN, SYDVKM. CDR3 protein: CASSRGLIGQGLEPQHF. The CDR3 DNA is TGTGCCAGCAGCCGCGGTCTTATTGGACAGGGATTGGAGCCCCAGCATTTT.

In this sample, this clone turned up a few times. This chain links TRBV2 with TRBJ1-5, with 7 bases lining up with TRBD1. This CDR3 region has 17 residues. The J segment lost 2 bases and the V segment lost 6 bases, leaving 13 bases of the junction unmatched. Looked up from germline, CDR1 is SNHLY and CDR2 is FYNNEI. This chain's CDR3 is CASSPIDRDVGNQPQHF. As DNA, the CDR3 is TGTGCCAGCAGCCCCATTGACAGGGATGTTGGCAATCAGCCCCAGCATTTT.

The chain carries TRBV11-3 and TRBJ2-3; possible D gene TRBD1, 6 bases. The germline V gene encodes CDR1 SGHNT and CDR2 YENEEA. Deletions cut 5 bases from V and 5 bases from J, with 14 bases between. The CDR3 covers 14 residues. CDR3 in amino acids: CASSPMGAGDTQYF. The CDR3 nucleotides read TGTGCCAGCAGCCCAATGGGGGCAGGAGATACGCAGTATTTT.

The V and J genes are TRBV4-2 and TRBJ1-2; 7 nucleotides line up with TRBD1. Germline V gives CDR1 LGHNA, CDR2 YNFKEQ. The V gene end was trimmed by 6 bases and the J gene end by 6 bases; junction bases not matched to a gene: 10. The CDR3 consists of 14 residues. CDR3 nucleotide sequence: TGTGCCAGCAGTCATAACTCTGGGACAGATGGCTACACCTTC. This translates into CASSHNSGTDGYTF.

Only a few counts were recorded for this clone. The chain's CDR3 is CASSRGQGWTEAFF. CDR3 coding DNA: TGTGCCAGCAGTAGAGGACAGGGATGGACTGAAGCTTTCTTT. This chain uses TRBV27 with TRBJ1-1, with 8 bases identical to TRBD1. V gave up 5 bases and J gave up 5 bases; unmatched junction bases: 7. CDR3 size: 14 residues. Per germline, CDR1 MNHEY and CDR2 SMNVEV (reference sequence).

This chain joins TRBV9 and TRBJ2-7, with 7 bases aligning to TRBD2. V gave up 3 bases and J gave up 4 bases; unmatched junction bases: 7. CDR3 length: 14 amino acids. The germline V gene has CDR1 SGDLS and CDR2 YYNGEE. In DNA form, the CDR3 reads TGTGCCAGCAGCGGCGGGAGTGGAGCGTACGAGCAGTACTTC. It translates to CASSGGSGAYEQYF.

This clone was seen only a few times. The genes are TRBV18 and TRBJ1-6; TRBD1 agrees at 7 bases. There are 17 residues in the CDR3. V lost 1 base, J lost 7 bases, and 10 bases stayed unmatched. Germline V gene data show CDR1 as KGHSH and CDR2 as LQKENI. The CDR3 DNA follows: TGTGCCAGCTCACCACTATCCGGGACAGCTAGAAATTCACCCCTCCACTTT. It codes for CASSPLSGTARNSPLHF.

This chain uses TRBV2 with TRBJ2-2, with D possibly TRBD2 on 5 matching bases. Deletions cut 6 bases from V and 7 bases from J, with 12 bases between. The CDR3 sequence is 13 residues long. The germline V gene has CDR1 SNHLY and CDR2 FYNNEI. DNA of the CDR3: TGTGCCAGCAGCAACCGGGGTGTCGGGGAGCTGTTTTTT. Translated, it gives CASSNRGVGELFF. The full variable domain, in which reference TRBV2 and TRBJ2-2 provide the parts outside the CDR3, is EPEVTQTPSHQVTQMGQEVILRCVPISNHLYFYWYRQILGQKVEFLVSFYNNEISEKSEIFDDQFSVERPDGSNFTLKIRSTKLEDSAMYFCASSNRGVGELFFGEGSRLTVL.

This clone occurred once. The V and J genes are TRBV4-1 and TRBJ1-1; D unclear. V was clipped by 1 base and J by 8 bases, with 14 bases between them. Per the germline V gene, CDR1 is MGHRA and CDR2 is YSYEKL. The CDR3 length is 14 residues. The DNA for the CDR3 is TGCGCCAGCAGCCAAGGGGCCTCGAGAGCCGAAGCTTTCTTT. This gives the protein CASSQGASRAEAFF.

The rearrangement links TRBV5-8 to TRBJ2-7; 12 nucleotides match TRBD2. Per the germline V gene, CDR1 is SGHTS and CDR2 is YDEGEE. V dropped 4 bases and J dropped 7; count of bases not matched to a gene: 9. The CDR3 runs 15 residues. CDR3 sequence reads: CASSSPSGRAREQYF. The CDR3 region has the DNA TGTGCCAGCAGCAGTCCTAGCGGGAGGGCCCGGGAGCAGTACTTC.

The chain links TRBV18 to TRBJ1-6; perhaps TRBD1 as D (5 bases). CDR1 is KGHSH and CDR2 is LQKENI in the germline V gene. Trimming took 3 bases from V and 7 from J, leaving 10 bases between them. The CDR3 covers 14 residues. The DNA of the CDR3 is TGTGCCAGCTCACCTCCCAGGGCAAATTCACCCCTCCACTTT. Its translation is CASSPPRANSPLHF.

The chain combines TRBV5-4 with TRBJ2-1; no reliable D call. The CDR3 is 15 amino acids. With 2 bases removed from V and 2 bases from J, the gap between germline ends came to 11 bases. Germline V lookup: CDR1 SGHNT, CDR2 YYREEE (reference sequence). The CDR3 DNA follows: TGTGCCAGCAGCTTATATTTACTGCCCTACAATGAGCAGTTCTTC. It is translated as CASSLYLLPYNEQFF.

The chain employs TRBV2 and TRBJ2-3; tentatively, D is TRBD2 (6 bases). The length of the CDR3 is 13 residues. CDR1 SNHLY and CDR2 FYNNEI come from the germline V gene. V shed 6 bases and J shed 2 bases, with 9 bases lying between them. The CDR3, as DNA: TGTGCCAGCAGACGGGAGACCACAGATACGCAGTATTTT. Translating gives CASRRETTDTQYF.

The chain's CDR3 is CASRTTHSGAGNYGYTF. CDR3 coding DNA: TGTGCCAGCAGAACCACCCACTCAGGTGCTGGGAACTATGGCTACACCTTC. The V and J genes are TRBV28 and TRBJ1-2; no clear D gene. V lost 6 bases and J lost 2, with 22 bases in between. From germline, CDR1 is MDHEN and CDR2 SYDVKM. The length of the CDR3 is 17 residues.

The genes are TRBV7-9 and TRBJ1-2, with D perhaps TRBD1 (6 bases). Germline assignment: CDR1 SEHNR and CDR2 FQNEAQ (reference sequence). The CDR3 loop spans 16 amino acids. The V end lost 0 bases, the J end lost 2 bases, and 13 bases lay between the germline ends. The CDR3 reads CASSLAGSQGNYGYTF. DNA for the CDR3: TGTGCCAGCAGCTTAGCGGGAAGTCAGGGGAACTATGGCTACACCTTC.

V is TRBV2 and J is TRBJ2-6; 7 bases line up with TRBD1. Trimming at V came to 6 bases and at J to 0 bases, leaving 17 bases not matched to a gene. The CDR3 runs to 20 residues. Per the germline V gene, CDR1 is SNHLY and CDR2 is FYNNEI. In DNA, the CDR3 is TGTGCCAGCAGCTATGGACTGGGTGGGGACAGAGCCTCTGGGGCCAACGTCCTGACTTTC. Protein: CASSYGLGGDRASGANVLTF.

This chain links TRBV5-5 with TRBJ2-1, with unresolved D. The V gene lost 2 bases and the J gene lost 8 bases, with 8 bases spanning the gap. The length of the CDR3 is 12 residues. Per germline, CDR1 SGHKS and CDR2 YYEKEE (reference sequence). CDR3: CASSFLVDEQFF. The CDR3, as DNA: TGTGCCAGCAGCTTCCTAGTTGATGAGCAGTTCTTC.

The rearrangement links TRBV14 to TRBJ1-1; tentative D call: TRBD1 (6 bases). The CDR3 sequence is 16 residues long. Per germline, CDR1 SGHDN and CDR2 FVKESK. With 1 base removed from V and 4 bases from J, the gap between germline ends came to 16 bases. The CDR3 sequence is CASSQAGTWPITEAFF. In DNA, the CDR3 is TGTGCCAGCAGCCAAGCCGGGACATGGCCGATCACTGAAGCTTTCTTT.

CDR3 protein: CSASATSIGELFF. CDR3 bases: TGCAGTGCTAGTGCTACTAGTATTGGGGAGCTGTTTTTT. This chain links TRBV20-1 with TRBJ2-2; possible D gene TRBD2, 5 bases. Deletions cut 3 bases from V and 8 bases from J, with 13 bases between. There are 13 residues in the CDR3. The germline gives CDR1 DFQATT, CDR2 SNEGSKA (reference sequence).

The J gene is TRBJ1-3, the V gene TRBV10-1, with D unclear. Trimming removed 10 bases from V and 3 bases from J, with 16 bases in between. The CDR3 is made up of 14 amino acids. CDR1 and CDR2 (germline): WNHNN, SYGVQD (reference sequence). The DNA for the CDR3 is TGCGCCACCAGACCCTCTAGGCGTGGAAACACCATATATTTT. The encoded protein is CATRPSRRGNTIYF.

This chain connects TRBV19 to TRBJ1-1; tentative D call: TRBD1 (6 bases). The CDR3 length is 14 residues. V gave up 7 bases and J gave up 6 bases, with 18 bases separating them. The germline V gene encodes CDR1 LNHDA and CDR2 SQIVND (reference sequence). CDR3 in DNA: TGTGCCAGTAAGCCGGACAGACCGACACCTGAAGCTTTCTTT. It is translated as CASKPDRPTPEAFF.

The chain links TRBV18 to TRBJ2-2, with D possibly TRBD1 on 5 matching bases. This CDR3 has 15 residues. V lost 2 bases to trimming and J lost 5 bases, with 12 bases between them. From germline, CDR1 is KGHSH and CDR2 LQKENI. The CDR3 region is CASSPSTGGTGELFF. CDR3 bases: TGTGCCAGCTCACCAAGTACAGGTGGAACCGGGGAGCTGTTTTTT.

The chain combines TRBV12-3 or TRBV12-4 with TRBJ2-3; D gene ambiguous. This CDR3 comprises 12 residues. The V end was cut by 2 bases, the J end by 3 bases, with 3 bases between. CDR3 amino acids: CASSLSTDTQYF. The CDR3 DNA reads TGTGCCAGCAGTTTATCGACAGATACGCAGTATTTT.

The chain carries TRBV28 and TRBJ2-6; D is unresolved. CDR3 size: 15 residues. The germline V and J ends were trimmed by 2 bases and 0 bases, with 5 bases remaining between them. CDR1 and CDR2 (germline): MDHEN, SYDVKM. CDR3 DNA sequence: TGTGCCAGCAGTTTAGGGCACTCTGGGGCCAACGTCCTGACTTTC. Protein product: CASSLGHSGANVLTF.

The chain is built from TRBV5-1 and TRBJ2-7; D possibly corresponds to TRBD1 (5 bases). The CDR3 consists of 14 residues. Germline values: CDR1 SGHRS, CDR2 YFSETQ. Trimming pared 2 bases from V and 5 bases from J, leaving 14 bases between. DNA of the CDR3: TGCGCCAGCAGCTTCCGACAGACTCCTAACGAGCAGTACTTC. The encoded protein is CASSFRQTPNEQYF.

The chain recombines TRBV5-1 with TRBJ2-7, with TRBD2 matching 9 bases. V lost 4 bases to trimming and J lost 4 bases; unmatched junction nucleotides: 3. The CDR3 has 13 residues. Germline V gene lookup returns CDR1 SGHRS and CDR2 YFSETQ. In DNA form, the CDR3 reads TGCGCCAGCAGCGTTAGCGGGAGTTACGAGCAGTACTTC. The encoded protein is CASSVSGSYEQYF.